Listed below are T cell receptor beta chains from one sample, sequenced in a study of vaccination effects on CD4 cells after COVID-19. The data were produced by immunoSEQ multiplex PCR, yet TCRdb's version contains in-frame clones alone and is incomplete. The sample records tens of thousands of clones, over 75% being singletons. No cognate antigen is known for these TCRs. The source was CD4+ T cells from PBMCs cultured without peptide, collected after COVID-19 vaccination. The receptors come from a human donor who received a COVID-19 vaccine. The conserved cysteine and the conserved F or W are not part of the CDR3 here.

CDR3: ASSSTGIVLNEKLF
J: TRBJ1-4
V: TRBV5-5

CDR3: AISGDTLSGNTIY
J: TRBJ1-3
V: TRBV10-3

CDR3: ASSVFGGAGDTQY
J: TRBJ2-3
V: TRBV9

CDR3: ASSLGVIRSEKLF
J: TRBJ1-4
V: TRBV7-2

CDR3: ATSGGIGYT
J: TRBJ1-2
V: TRBV24-1

CDR3: ASSLSLDQETQY
J: TRBJ2-5
V: TRBV5-1

CDR3: ASSRGRPGQDTDTQY
J: TRBJ2-3
V: TRBV5-1

CDR3: AWSVRGNLLNTIY
J: TRBJ1-3
V: TRBV30

CDR3: ASSQELGRLEAF
J: TRBJ1-1
V: TRBV4-3

CDR3: ASSTSGTQETQY
J: TRBJ2-5
V: TRBV7-9

CDR3: ASSSTETSTDTQY
J: TRBJ2-3
V: TRBV7-3

CDR3: ASRPRQGEGTEAF
J: TRBJ1-1
V: TRBV6-5

CDR3: ASSSPKTGPYNSPLH
J: TRBJ1-6
V: TRBV9

CDR3: ASSLSLAGARSNNEQF
J: TRBJ2-1
V: TRBV5-1

CDR3: ASSNIRGSSTDTQY
J: TRBJ2-3
V: TRBV27

CDR3: ASSLPTGWGNSNQPQH
J: TRBJ1-5
V: TRBV5-8

CDR3: ASSLALGIRETQY
J: TRBJ2-5
V: TRBV28

CDR3: ASSLKGTIY
J: TRBJ1-3
V: TRBV7-9

CDR3: SVTGTDNTEAF
J: TRBJ1-1
V: TRBV29-1

CDR3: ASRPRGAGVQETQY
J: TRBJ2-5
V: TRBV12-2